These 3 T cell receptor beta chains came from one sample sequenced in a study of blood T cell repertoires in COVID-19. Sequencing used immunoSEQ multiplex PCR; TCRdb keeps in-frame clones, though not all of them. The sample records over 120,000 clones, 75% to 90% being singletons. Sequenced sample: PBMCs or T cells enriched from blood (not recorded which). All receptors come from a man between 45 and 60 years old who had recovered from COVID-19.

The DNA of the CDR3 is TGTGCCAGCAGCTCATACCCGGGGACAGGGAATGAAAAACTGTTTTTT. This gives the protein CASSSYPGTGNEKLFF. V gene TRBV7-2 combines with J gene TRBJ1-4; 9 bases fit TRBD1. Germline CDR1 is SGHTA and CDR2 is FQGNSA. This CDR3 has 16 residues. V lost 4 bases to trimming and J lost 5 bases; unmatched junction nucleotides: 8.

This chain uses TRBV24-1 with TRBJ2-1; the D is unclear. Looked up from germline, CDR1 is KGHDR and CDR2 is SFDVKD. With 0 bases removed from V and 9 bases from J, the gap between germline ends came to 8 bases. This CDR3 is built from 13 residues. In nucleotides, the CDR3 is TGTGCCACCAGTGATTTGTCCGGTGGTGAGCAGTTCTTC. Translated: CATSDLSGGEQFF.

The chain joins TRBV5-1 to TRBJ1-3, with D tentatively TRBD1 (6 bases). The germline V and J ends were trimmed by 0 bases and 2 bases, with 6 bases remaining between them. The germline V gene has CDR1 SGHRS and CDR2 YFSETQ. The CDR3 spans 14 residues. The CDR3: CASSLDRAGNTIYF. The DNA for the CDR3 is TGCGCCAGCAGCTTGGACAGGGCTGGAAACACCATATATTTT.